This T cell receptor beta chain originates from a study of blood T cells in healthy people across ages. Study-wide results and caveats: Higher naive T cell percentage went strongly together with higher TCR beta diversity.

Deletions cut 5 bases from V and 4 bases from J, with 15 bases between. Per germline, CDR1 DFQATT and CDR2 SNEGSKA (reference sequence). CDR3 length equals 14 residues. Sample-barcoded 5' priming and a J-beta primer mix drove a second PCR of about 6 to 11 cycles. Each TCR beta cDNA got a 12-nucleotide random molecular identifier. TCRdb reanalysed the 5' RACE reads using MiXCR and keeps one entry per CDR3 protein. The data contain fewer than 2,000,000 distinct CDR3 sequences, around 42% of them singletons. For this clonotype: The antigen is undetermined.

J is TRBJ1-5 and V is TRBV20-1; D not resolved. Sequenced: blood. The receptor comes from a human donor in good health. The CDR3 region is CSAWEGQRNQPQHF. In DNA, the CDR3 is TGCAGTGCTTGGGAAGGGCAGCGTAATCAGCCCCAGCATTTT.